Listed below are T cell receptor beta chains from one sample, sequenced in a study of blood T cell repertoires in COVID-19. Clones were sequenced by immunoSEQ multiplex PCR, and TCRdb holds only the in-frame ones, with some missing. The sample lists 100,000 to 150,000 clones; about 91% were seen once. The specimen was peripheral blood. All receptors derive from a man aged 50 to 60 with acute or convalescent COVID-19. The CDR3 runs from the conserved cysteine through the conserved F or W. Each record gives: V gene, clone size, D gene, J gene, CDR3 length, CDR3 protein, CDR3 DNA. The D gene is left open where the match is weak. Clone size appears in some rows only: once, few, many, or a class for an expanded clone.

V gene: TRBV6-1
clone size: -
D gene: -
J gene: TRBJ1-2
CDR3 length: 14
CDR3 protein: CASSEDGRIYGYTF
CDR3 DNA: TGTGCCAGCAGTGAAGATGGCAGGATCTATGGCTACACCTTC

V gene: TRBV9
clone size: few
D gene: TRBD1
J gene: TRBJ2-6
CDR3 length: 19
CDR3 protein: CASSVERTGGVSGANVLTF
CDR3 DNA: TGTGCCAGCAGCGTAGAAAGGACAGGGGGCGTCTCTGGGGCCAACGTCCTGACTTTC

V gene: TRBV12-3/TRBV12-4
clone size: once
D gene: -
J gene: TRBJ1-2
CDR3 length: 13
CDR3 protein: CASRPSGGYGYTF
CDR3 DNA: TGTGCCAGCAGGCCCTCGGGGGGGTATGGCTACACCTTC

V gene: TRBV5-1
clone size: -
D gene: -
J gene: TRBJ2-2
CDR3 length: 14
CDR3 protein: CASSLAASTGELFF
CDR3 DNA: TGCGCCAGCAGCTTGGCAGCGAGCACCGGGGAGCTGTTTTTT

V gene: TRBV5-1
clone size: -
D gene: -
J gene: TRBJ1-2
CDR3 length: 17
CDR3 protein: CASSHWAGAQGGDGYTF
CDR3 DNA: TGCGCCAGCAGTCATTGGGCGGGGGCCCAGGGAGGAGATGGCTACACCTTC

V gene: TRBV27
clone size: -
D gene: -
J gene: TRBJ1-1
CDR3 length: 13
CDR3 protein: CASSLRKNTEAFF
CDR3 DNA: TGTGCCAGCAGTTTGAGGAAGAACACTGAAGCTTTCTTT

V gene: TRBV5-4
clone size: -
D gene: TRBD1
J gene: TRBJ1-2
CDR3 length: 15
CDR3 protein: CASSARTGAPYGYTF
CDR3 DNA: TGTGCCAGCAGCGCCAGGACAGGAGCCCCCTATGGCTACACCTTC

V gene: TRBV11-2
clone size: -
D gene: -
J gene: TRBJ2-2
CDR3 length: 15
CDR3 protein: CASSLAGINTGELFF
CDR3 DNA: TGTGCCAGCAGCTTAGCAGGGATTAACACCGGGGAGCTGTTTTTT

V gene: TRBV5-1
clone size: -
D gene: -
J gene: TRBJ2-3
CDR3 length: 14
CDR3 protein: CASSRRSRTDTQYF
CDR3 DNA: TGCGCCAGCTCCCGACGGAGTCGCACAGATACGCAGTATTTT

V gene: TRBV30
clone size: -
D gene: TRBD1
J gene: TRBJ1-6
CDR3 length: 21
CDR3 protein: CAWSEVDREPLLGTYNSPLHF
CDR3 DNA: TGTGCCTGGAGTGAAGTTGACAGGGAACCACTTTTGGGCACCTATAATTCACCCCTCCACTTT

V gene: TRBV19
clone size: once
D gene: TRBD1
J gene: TRBJ2-1
CDR3 length: 15
CDR3 protein: CASRDGTGGYNEQFF
CDR3 DNA: TGTGCCAGTAGGGACGGGACAGGGGGTTACAATGAGCAGTTCTTC

V gene: TRBV5-1
clone size: once
D gene: -
J gene: TRBJ2-7
CDR3 length: 17
CDR3 protein: CASSLFPSTNTVYEQYF
CDR3 DNA: TGCGCCAGCAGCTTGTTCCCATCTACGAATACAGTTTACGAGCAGTACTTC

V gene: TRBV2
clone size: few
D gene: -
J gene: TRBJ1-2
CDR3 length: 14
CDR3 protein: CASSDPGANYGYTF
CDR3 DNA: TGTGCCAGCAGTGATCCAGGGGCAAACTATGGCTACACCTTC

V gene: TRBV5-4
clone size: -
D gene: -
J gene: TRBJ2-5
CDR3 length: 14
CDR3 protein: CASSLGGVQETQYF
CDR3 DNA: TGTGCCAGCAGCTTGGGGGGGGTACAAGAGACCCAGTACTTC

V gene: TRBV15
clone size: -
D gene: TRBD2
J gene: TRBJ2-1
CDR3 length: 16
CDR3 protein: CATSRGLAGVYNEQFF
CDR3 DNA: TGTGCCACCAGCAGGGGACTAGCGGGAGTGTACAATGAGCAGTTCTTC

V gene: TRBV18
clone size: -
D gene: -
J gene: TRBJ2-5
CDR3 length: 13
CDR3 protein: CASRPGGAGTQYF
CDR3 DNA: TGTGCCAGCCGACCGGGGGGCGCGGGGACCCAGTACTTC

V gene: TRBV28
clone size: once
D gene: -
J gene: TRBJ2-3
CDR3 length: 13
CDR3 protein: CASRSSDTDTQYF
CDR3 DNA: TGTGCCAGCAGGAGTAGCGACACAGATACGCAGTATTTT

V gene: TRBV6-5
clone size: -
D gene: -
J gene: TRBJ1-5
CDR3 length: 14
CDR3 protein: CASLTGGNNQPQHF
CDR3 DNA: TGTGCCAGCTTGACCGGGGGAAACAATCAGCCCCAGCATTTT

V gene: TRBV9
clone size: -
D gene: TRBD1
J gene: TRBJ1-1
CDR3 length: 15
CDR3 protein: CASSPRTGLNTEAFF
CDR3 DNA: TGTGCCAGCAGCCCCCGGACAGGCCTGAACACTGAAGCTTTCTTT

V gene: TRBV27
clone size: -
D gene: TRBD1
J gene: TRBJ1-2
CDR3 length: 14
CDR3 protein: CASSPRWDRGFYTF
CDR3 DNA: TGTGCCAGCAGTCCAAGGTGGGACAGGGGTTTCTACACCTTC

V gene: TRBV5-1
clone size: few
D gene: TRBD1
J gene: TRBJ2-1
CDR3 length: 15
CDR3 protein: CASSPGQGIYNEQFF
CDR3 DNA: TGCGCCAGCAGCCCCGGACAGGGGATCTACAATGAGCAGTTCTTC

V gene: TRBV19
clone size: -
D gene: -
J gene: TRBJ1-1
CDR3 length: 16
CDR3 protein: CASSIGGLPLNTEAFF
CDR3 DNA: TGTGCCAGTAGTATAGGGGGACTCCCCCTTAACACTGAAGCTTTCTTT

V gene: TRBV9
clone size: -
D gene: TRBD1
J gene: TRBJ2-1
CDR3 length: 15
CDR3 protein: CASSVSGGAWEEQFF
CDR3 DNA: TGTGCCAGCAGCGTCTCAGGGGGCGCTTGGGAGGAGCAGTTCTTC

V gene: TRBV6-5
clone size: -
D gene: -
J gene: TRBJ1-1
CDR3 length: 15
CDR3 protein: CASSPEGTGRTEAFF
CDR3 DNA: TGTGCCAGCAGTCCCGAAGGAACAGGGCGAACTGAAGCTTTCTTT

V gene: TRBV7-9
clone size: medium-sized
D gene: -
J gene: TRBJ1-1
CDR3 length: 14
CDR3 protein: CASSLADINTEAFF
CDR3 DNA: TGTGCCAGCAGCTTAGCGGACATCAACACTGAAGCTTTCTTT

V gene: TRBV6-5
clone size: -
D gene: -
J gene: TRBJ2-7
CDR3 length: 11
CDR3 protein: CASSPGALLYF
CDR3 DNA: TGTGCCAGCAGCCCAGGGGCCCTTCTGTACTTC

V gene: TRBV6-2/TRBV6-3
clone size: few
D gene: -
J gene: TRBJ2-3
CDR3 length: 15
CDR3 protein: CASSENRALTDTQYF
CDR3 DNA: TGTGCCAGCAGCGAAAACAGGGCCCTCACAGATACGCAGTATTTT

V gene: TRBV7-2
clone size: once
D gene: TRBD1
J gene: TRBJ1-1
CDR3 length: 15
CDR3 protein: CASSSSLTGGTEAFF
CDR3 DNA: TGTGCCAGCAGCTCCTCCTTGACAGGGGGCACTGAAGCTTTCTTT